This T cell receptor beta chain was identified during a study of cytomegalovirus exposure and HLA in healthy donors. The germline V gene encodes CDR1 MNHNY and CDR2 SVGAGI (reference sequence). The CDR3 loop spans 16 amino acids. The V gene lost 2 bases and the J gene lost 5 bases, with 18 bases spanning the gap. The PCR had 60 Vbeta and 13 Jbeta primers. Only in-frame clones appear in the TCRdb table, and some are missing; sequencing was by immunoSEQ multiplex PCR. In the table there are around 110,000 clones, around 67% of which are singletons. The chain has TRBV6-6 and TRBJ2-5, with D possibly matching TRBD2 (6 bases). The receptor was derived from a woman in her 40s in good health and CMV-seropositive. Material: PBMCs. The CDR3 bases are TGTGCCAGCAGTTACGGTAGGGACTCATCCTCGGAGACCCAGTACTTC. Translating it yields CASSYGRDSSSETQYF.